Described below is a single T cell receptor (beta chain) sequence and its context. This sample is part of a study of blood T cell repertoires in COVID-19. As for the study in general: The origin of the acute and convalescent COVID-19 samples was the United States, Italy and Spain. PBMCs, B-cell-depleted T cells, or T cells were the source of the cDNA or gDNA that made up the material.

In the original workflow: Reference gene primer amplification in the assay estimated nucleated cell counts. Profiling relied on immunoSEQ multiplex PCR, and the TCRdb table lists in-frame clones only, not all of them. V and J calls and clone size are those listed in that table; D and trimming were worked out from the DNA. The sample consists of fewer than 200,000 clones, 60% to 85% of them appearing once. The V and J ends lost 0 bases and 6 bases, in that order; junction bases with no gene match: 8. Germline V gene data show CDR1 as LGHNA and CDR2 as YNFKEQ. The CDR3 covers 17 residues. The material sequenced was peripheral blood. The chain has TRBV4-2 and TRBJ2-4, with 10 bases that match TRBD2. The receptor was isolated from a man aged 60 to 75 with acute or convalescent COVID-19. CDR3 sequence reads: CASSQEIIAGGLNIQYF. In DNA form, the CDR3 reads TGTGCCAGCAGCCAAGAAATCATAGCGGGGGGACTAAACATTCAGTACTTC.